Listed here are 4 T cell receptor beta chains from one sample, sequenced in a study of vaccination effects on CD4 cells after COVID-19. These receptors lack a known antigen. TCRdb's table, derived via immunoSEQ multiplex PCR, lists solely in-frame clones and lacks some. The sample lists 60,000 to 85,000 clones; around 70% were seen once. Sequencing followed a ViraFEST assay step that expanded antigen-specific CD4+ T cells with viral peptide pools. The culture ran for around nine days, and then CD4+ T cells were isolated. Subjects were given two BNT162b2 or mRNA-1273 vaccine doses. The sample consisted of CD4+ T cells from PBMCs cultured with HCoV-229E spike peptides, taken after COVID-19 vaccination. The receptors here all came from a human donor who received a COVID-19 vaccine.

The chain uses TRBV18 and TRBJ2-7; 8 bases match TRBD2. Germline V lookup: CDR1 KGHSH, CDR2 LQKENI. This CDR3 contains 15 residues. V shed 4 bases, J shed 2 bases, and the junction held 7 bases outside the gene matches. In nucleotides, the CDR3 is TGTGCCAGCTCACGGGGAGCGGGGGTGACCTACGAGCAGTACGTC. Its translation is CASSRGAGVTYEQYV.

The CDR3 DNA is TGTGCCAGCAGGGGGACAGCATCCCACGAGCAGTACGTC. Its translation is CASRGTASHEQYV. The chain employs TRBV6-5 and TRBJ2-7; 7 bases are a match to TRBD1. The CDR3 runs to 13 residues. The V gene end was trimmed by 6 bases and the J gene end by 5 bases; junction bases not matched to a gene: 7. The germline V gene encodes CDR1 MNHEY and CDR2 SVGAGI.

The rearrangement links TRBV5-4 to TRBJ2-3; unclear D gene. Trimming cost V 2 bases and J 3 bases, with 7 bases left between them. Germline V CDR1 and CDR2: SGHNT, YYREEE (reference sequence). This CDR3 comprises 13 residues. The CDR3 DNA reads TGTGCCAGCAGCTTTGGGATTACAGATACGCAGTATTTT. Protein product: CASSFGITDTQYF.

V is TRBV6-2 or TRBV6-3 and J is TRBJ1-5; TRBD1 is a possible D gene (6 bases). The V gene lost 5 bases and the J gene lost 7 bases, with 21 bases spanning the gap. This CDR3 has 16 residues. The germline V gene encodes CDR1 MNHEY and CDR2 SVGEGT. Written as DNA, the CDR3 is TGTGCCAGCAGTAACCCCGTCTGGGGGGCATACCAGCCCCAGCATTTT. Translation gives CASSNPVWGAYQPQHF.